These 13 T cell receptor beta chains were all obtained from the same sample, sequenced in a study of shared clonotypes between healthy human individuals. TCRdb's copy holds only in-frame clones and misses some; the assay was immunoSEQ multiplex PCR. Counted here are some 2,500,000 clones, 80% to 95% occurring once; the ten biggest clones make up around 0.4%. The source material was naive CD4+ T cells from PBMCs. The subset here: CD45RA+ positively selected. All receptors derive from a man between 18 and 35 years old in good health. Some clones in this sample may be carry-over from other donors' samples.

The table lists this clone with a count of one. V usage is TRBV7-9 and J usage is TRBJ2-7; D ambiguous. The V end was cut by 1 base, the J end by 2 bases, with 9 bases between. In germline, CDR1 is SEHNR, CDR2 FQNEAQ (reference sequence). The CDR3 is 14 amino acids. The CDR3, as DNA: TGTGCCAGCAGCTTAGGCGCTAGAGCCTACGAGCAGTACTTC. As protein: CASSLGARAYEQYF.

V is TRBV27 and J is TRBJ2-7, with 7 bases that match TRBD2. From germline, CDR1 is MNHEY and CDR2 SMNVEV (reference sequence). J gave up 3 bases and V 5 bases, and 7 bases lay outside the gene matches. This CDR3 has 14 amino acids. CDR3 DNA sequence: TGTGCCAGCAGTCCCGGACTAGGTCTCTACGAGCAGTACTTC. Amino acids: CASSPGLGLYEQYF.

The V call is TRBV15, the J call TRBJ2-7; the D is unclear. From germline, CDR1 is LNHNV and CDR2 YYDKDF (reference sequence). The germline V and J ends were trimmed by 0 bases and 2 bases, with 11 bases remaining between them. There are 15 residues in the CDR3. The chain's CDR3 is CATSREGSGTYEQYF. The CDR3 coding sequence is TGTGCCACCAGCAGAGAAGGTTCTGGTACCTACGAGCAGTACTTC.

The chain uses TRBV19 and TRBJ1-5; D remains unclear. The CDR3 length is 15 residues. V lost 7 bases, J lost 6 bases, and 19 bases lay in between. The V gene's germline CDR1 is LNHDA and CDR2 SQIVND (reference sequence). Here the CDR3 DNA reads TGTGCCAGTACCGCCGGGCCCCCAGGCGGTCAGCCCCAGCATTTT. It yields the protein CASTAGPPGGQPQHF.

This sequence joins TRBV5-4 and TRBJ2-5, with D unresolved. The germline CDR1 and CDR2 sequences are SGHNT and YYREEE (reference sequence). The CDR3 has 13 residues. The V end was cut by 0 bases, the J end by 4 bases, with 7 bases between. CDR3 nucleotide sequence: TGTGCCAGCAGCTTGGCCAATGGAGAGACCCAGTACTTC. Its translation: CASSLANGETQYF.

V usage is TRBV5-4 and J usage is TRBJ2-5; 10 nucleotides agree with TRBD2. CDR1 SGHNT and CDR2 YYREEE come from the germline V gene (reference sequence). Trimming removed 6 bases from V and 0 bases from J; junction bases left unmatched: 8. The CDR3 consists of 16 residues. The CDR3 DNA follows: TGTGCCAGCACTAGAGGACTAGCGGTGAACCAAGAGACCCAGTACTTC. The encoded protein is CASTRGLAVNQETQYF.

This rearrangement joins TRBV7-3 to TRBJ2-5; 7 positions match TRBD1. V lost 1 base to trimming and J lost 4 bases; unmatched junction nucleotides: 6. The CDR3 is made up of 15 amino acids. Per the germline V gene, CDR1 is SGHTA and CDR2 is FQGTGA. This chain's CDR3 is CASSLSGQVGETQYF. The CDR3 coding sequence is TGTGCCAGCAGCTTAAGTGGACAGGTGGGAGAGACCCAGTACTTC. The entire variable domain, with the rest obtained from reference TRBV7-3 and TRBJ2-5, is as follows: GAGVSQTPSNKVTEKGKYVELRCDPISGHTALYWYRQSLGQGPEFLIYFQGTGAADDSGLPNDRFFAVRPEGSVSTLKIQRTERGDSAVYLCASSLSGQVGETQYFGPGTRLLVL.

Remarks on this clone: Different DNA sequences within this sample yield the same CDR3. V and J are TRBV5-1 and TRBJ1-5; no reliable D call. The CDR3 extends over 15 amino acids. V dropped 0 bases and J dropped 0 bases, with 7 bases sitting between them. Germline CDR1 is SGHRS and CDR2 is YFSETQ. The CDR3 protein is CASSLGGVSNQPQHF. DNA of the CDR3: TGCGCCAGCAGCTTGGGTGGAGTTAGCAATCAGCCCCAGCATTTT.

With regard to this clone: This sample also contains other DNA sequences that code for the same CDR3. V gene TRBV7-7 combines with J gene TRBJ1-1, with D uncertain. The CDR3 length is 13 residues. The V gene's germline CDR1 is SSHAT and CDR2 FNYEAQ (reference sequence). V was cut by 2 bases and J by 1 base, with 5 bases left in between. The DNA of the CDR3 is TGTGCCAGCAGCTTATCAGAGAACACTGAAGCTTTCTTT. Protein product: CASSLSENTEAFF.

V gene TRBV14 combines with J gene TRBJ1-1; D unclear. CDR3 length equals 12 residues. The germline V gene encodes CDR1 SGHDN and CDR2 FVKESK. The V end lost 3 bases, the J end lost 8 bases, and 10 bases lay between the germline ends. CDR3 sequence (DNA): TGTGCCAGCAGCCAGAGGGCAACCGAAGCTTTCTTT. Its protein product is CASSQRATEAFF.

This clone was recorded once. This rearrangement joins TRBV28 to TRBJ1-1, with D tentatively TRBD1 (6 bases). The CDR3 contains 14 residues. Germline V CDR1 and CDR2: MDHEN, SYDVKM. V lost 9 bases and J 2 bases, leaving 16 bases between the germline ends. Written as DNA, the CDR3 is TGTGCCAGTGGCTTCGGGGGGCGAAACACTGAAGCTTTCTTT. Amino acids: CASGFGGRNTEAFF.

This clone was seen just once. The sample carries other DNA sequences with the same CDR3. V usage is TRBV18 and J usage is TRBJ2-3; D is unclear. This CDR3 spans 11 amino acids. V was cut by 3 bases and J by 6 bases, with 4 bases left in between. Germline V lookup: CDR1 KGHSH, CDR2 LQKENI. The CDR3: CASSPSDTQYF. The CDR3 coding sequence is TGTGCCAGCTCACCCTCGGATACGCAGTATTTT.

The chain carries TRBV4-1 and TRBJ2-5; 7 bases fit TRBD2. CDR1 and CDR2 from the germline V gene are MGHRA and YSYEKL. This CDR3 contains 15 residues. V was clipped by 4 bases and J by 9 bases; unmatched bases: 14. CDR3 protein: CASSPLGGTLGAQYF. The CDR3 DNA reads TGCGCCAGCAGCCCGCTGGGGGGGACCTTGGGGGCCCAGTACTTC.